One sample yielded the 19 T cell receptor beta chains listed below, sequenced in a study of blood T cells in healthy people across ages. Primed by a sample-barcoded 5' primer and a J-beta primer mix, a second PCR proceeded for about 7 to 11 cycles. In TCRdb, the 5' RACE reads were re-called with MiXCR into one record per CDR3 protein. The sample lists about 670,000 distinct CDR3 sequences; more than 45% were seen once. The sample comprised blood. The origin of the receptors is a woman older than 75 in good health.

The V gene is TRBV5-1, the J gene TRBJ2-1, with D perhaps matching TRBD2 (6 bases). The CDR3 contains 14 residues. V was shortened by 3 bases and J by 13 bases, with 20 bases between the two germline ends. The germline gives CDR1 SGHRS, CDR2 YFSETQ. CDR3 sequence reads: CASSSTTSLPTQFF. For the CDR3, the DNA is TGCGCCAGCAGCTCGACAACTAGCCTGCCCACCCAGTTCTTC.

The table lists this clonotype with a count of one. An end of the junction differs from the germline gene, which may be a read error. The CDR3 sequence is CANSLLAGSSYNEQYF. CDR3 in DNA: TGCGCCAACAGCTTACTAGCGGGAAGCTCCTACAATGAGCAGTACTTC. The gene calls are TRBV5-1 and TRBJ2-7, with 10 bases that match TRBD2. The CDR3 is 16 residues long. CDR1 is SGHRS and CDR2 is YFSETQ in the germline V gene. Combining the CDR3 with reference TRBV5-1 and TRBJ2-7 gives the whole variable domain KAGVTQTPRYLIKTRGQQVTLSCSPISGHRSVSWYQQTPGQGLQFLFEYFSETQRNKGNFPGRFSGRQFSNSRSEMNVSTLELGDSALYLCANSLLAGSSYNEQYFGPGTRLTVT.

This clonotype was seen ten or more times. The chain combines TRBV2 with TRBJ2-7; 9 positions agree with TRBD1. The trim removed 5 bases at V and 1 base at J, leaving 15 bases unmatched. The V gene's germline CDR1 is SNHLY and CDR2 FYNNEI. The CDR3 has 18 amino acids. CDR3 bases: TGTGCCAGCAGTCCTGGGTCCTCGGGACAGGGACGGTCCTACGAGCAGTACTTC. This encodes CASSPGSSGQGRSYEQYF.

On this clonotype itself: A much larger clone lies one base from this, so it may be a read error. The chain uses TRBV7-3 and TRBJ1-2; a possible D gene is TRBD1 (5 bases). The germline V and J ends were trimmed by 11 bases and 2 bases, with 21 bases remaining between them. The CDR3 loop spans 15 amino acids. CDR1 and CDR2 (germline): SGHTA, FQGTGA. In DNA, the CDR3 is TGTGCCGGCACCCCCACAAGGGGTTCGAACTATGGCTACACCTTC. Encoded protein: CAGTPTRGSNYGYTF.

CDR3 coding DNA: TGTGCCAGCAGCTTAGAACCCGTCGGGGTGAACACCGGGGAGCTGTTTTTT. Amino acids: CASSLEPVGVNTGELFF. V is TRBV7-3 and J is TRBJ2-2; possibly TRBD2 for D (5 bases). CDR1 is SGHTA, CDR2 FQGTGA, per germline. The V gene lost 2 bases and the J gene lost 1 base, with 14 bases spanning the gap. The CDR3 runs 17 residues.

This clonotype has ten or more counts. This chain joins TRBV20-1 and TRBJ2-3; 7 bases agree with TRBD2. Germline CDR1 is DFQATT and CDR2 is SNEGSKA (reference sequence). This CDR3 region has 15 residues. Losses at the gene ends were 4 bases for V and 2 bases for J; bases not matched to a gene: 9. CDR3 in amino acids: CSATKSSGTTDTQYF. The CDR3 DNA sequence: TGCAGTGCTACCAAGTCTAGCGGAACCACAGATACGCAGTATTTT.

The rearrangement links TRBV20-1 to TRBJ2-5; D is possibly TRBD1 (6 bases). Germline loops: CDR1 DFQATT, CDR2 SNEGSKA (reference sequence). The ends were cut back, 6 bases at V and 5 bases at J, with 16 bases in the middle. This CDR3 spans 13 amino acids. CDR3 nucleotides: TGCAGTGCGATAGCAGGGGTGGGTGAGACCCAGTACTTC. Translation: CSAIAGVGETQYF.

CDR3 sequence: CASSQDLTGVAQPQHF. The CDR3 DNA follows: TGCGCCAGCAGCCAAGACCTAACAGGGGTTGCTCAGCCCCAGCATTTT. V usage is TRBV4-3 and J usage is TRBJ1-5, with TRBD1 identical over 7 bases. The CDR3 totals 16 residues. V lost 0 bases to trimming and J lost 6 bases; unmatched junction nucleotides: 8. Germline V gene sequence: CDR1 LGHNA, CDR2 YSLEER.

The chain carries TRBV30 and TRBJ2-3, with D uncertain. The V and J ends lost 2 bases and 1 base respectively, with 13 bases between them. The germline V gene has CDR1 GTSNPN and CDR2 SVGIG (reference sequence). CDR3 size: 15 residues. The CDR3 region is CAWSHQRFGTDTQYF. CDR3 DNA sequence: TGTGCCTGGAGTCACCAGCGATTCGGCACAGATACGCAGTATTTT.

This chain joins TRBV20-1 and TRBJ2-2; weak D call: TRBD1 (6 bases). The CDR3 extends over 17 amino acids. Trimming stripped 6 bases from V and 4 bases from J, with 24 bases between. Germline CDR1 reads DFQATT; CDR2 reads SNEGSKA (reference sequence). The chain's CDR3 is CSAVASTGFGGTGELFF. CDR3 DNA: TGCAGTGCAGTCGCCTCAACAGGGTTTGGCGGCACCGGGGAGCTGTTTTTT.

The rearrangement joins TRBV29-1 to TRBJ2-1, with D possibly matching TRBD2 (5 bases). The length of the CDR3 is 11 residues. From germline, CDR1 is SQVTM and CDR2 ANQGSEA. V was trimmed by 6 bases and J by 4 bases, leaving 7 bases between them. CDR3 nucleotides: TGCAGCGTCGGGAAATACAATGAGCAGTTCTTC. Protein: CSVGKYNEQFF.

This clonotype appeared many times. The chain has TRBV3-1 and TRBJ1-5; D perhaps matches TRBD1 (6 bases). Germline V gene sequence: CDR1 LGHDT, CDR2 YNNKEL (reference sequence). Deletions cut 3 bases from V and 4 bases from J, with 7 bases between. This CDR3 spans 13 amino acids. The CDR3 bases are TGTGCCAGCAGCCATACAGGGAATCAGCCCCAGCATTTT. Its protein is CASSHTGNQPQHF.

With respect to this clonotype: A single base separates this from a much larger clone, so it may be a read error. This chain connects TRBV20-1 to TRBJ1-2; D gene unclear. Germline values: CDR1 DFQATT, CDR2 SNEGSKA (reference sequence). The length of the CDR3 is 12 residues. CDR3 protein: CSASPLSYGNTF. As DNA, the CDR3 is TGCAGTGCTAGCCCCCTCAGCTATGGCAACACCTTC.

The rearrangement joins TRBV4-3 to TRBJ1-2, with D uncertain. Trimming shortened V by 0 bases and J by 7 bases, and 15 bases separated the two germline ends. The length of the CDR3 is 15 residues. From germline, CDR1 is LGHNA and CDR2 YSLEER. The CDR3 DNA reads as TGCGCCAGCAGCCAAGAGAACTTCGGGAGTATTGGCTACACCTTC. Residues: CASSQENFGSIGYTF.

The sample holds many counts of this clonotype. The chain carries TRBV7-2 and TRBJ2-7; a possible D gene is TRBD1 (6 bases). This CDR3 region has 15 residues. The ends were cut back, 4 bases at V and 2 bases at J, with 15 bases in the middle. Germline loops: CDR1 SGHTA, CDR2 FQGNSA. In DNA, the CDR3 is TGTGCCAGCAGCTCGACCGGGACAACTACCTACGAGCAGTACTTC. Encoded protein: CASSSTGTTTYEQYF.

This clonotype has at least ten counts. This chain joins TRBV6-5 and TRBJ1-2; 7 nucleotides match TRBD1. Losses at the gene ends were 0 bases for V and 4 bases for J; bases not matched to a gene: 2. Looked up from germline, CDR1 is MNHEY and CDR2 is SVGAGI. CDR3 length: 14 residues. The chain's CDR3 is CASSYSTGIYGYTF. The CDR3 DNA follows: TGTGCCAGCAGTTACTCGACAGGGATCTATGGCTACACCTTC.

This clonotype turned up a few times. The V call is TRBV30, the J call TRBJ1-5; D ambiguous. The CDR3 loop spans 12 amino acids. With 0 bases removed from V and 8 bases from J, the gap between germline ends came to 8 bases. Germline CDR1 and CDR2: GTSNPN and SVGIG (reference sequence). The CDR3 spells CAWSVGFEPQHF. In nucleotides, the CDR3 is TGTGCCTGGAGTGTGGGGTTTGAGCCCCAGCATTTT.

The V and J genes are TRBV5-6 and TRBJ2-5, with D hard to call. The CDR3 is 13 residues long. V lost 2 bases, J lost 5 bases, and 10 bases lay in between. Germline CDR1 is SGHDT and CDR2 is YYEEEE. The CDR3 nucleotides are TGTGCCAGCAGCTTTAAGGGTTTGGAGACCCAGTACTTC. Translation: CASSFKGLETQYF.

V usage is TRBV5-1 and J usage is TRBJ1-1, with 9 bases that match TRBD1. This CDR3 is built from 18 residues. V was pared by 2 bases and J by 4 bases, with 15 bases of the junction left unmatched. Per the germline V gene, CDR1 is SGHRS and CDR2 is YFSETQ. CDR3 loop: CASSFRPPGQGTSTEAFF. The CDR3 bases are TGCGCCAGCAGCTTCCGACCTCCGGGACAGGGAACTTCCACTGAAGCTTTCTTT.